These 16 T cell receptor beta chains came from one sample sequenced in a study of tissue T cells after allogeneic stem cell transplantation. Described time point: mouse harvest day 7 after allogeneic transplant. Mouse grafts combined 10^7 T-cell-depleted bone marrow cells with 10^6 splenic CD5+ T cells. Using immunoSEQ multiplex PCR, the repertoire was profiled, and TCRdb retains in-frame clones only, with some absent. The sample includes about 6,600 clones, around half of them seen just once. The specimen was lymph node tissue. The receptors derive from a female BALB/c mouse given C57BL/6 T cells with graft-versus-host disease after an allogeneic hematopoietic cell transplant.

A note on this clone: The genes and germline here are from mouse. The observed sequence ends 1 residue before the CDR3 terminus, with the missing tail filled in from the germline J gene. This chain joins TRBV23 and TRBJ2-2. Germline CDR1 and CDR2: KGHTA and FQNQQP. The CDR3 length is 13 residues. The CDR3 bases that were read are TGCTCCAGCAGTCGGGAAAACACCGGGCAGCTCTAC. Residues: CSSSRENTGQLY. Given in full, the CDR3 is CSSSRENTGQLYF.

In the case of this clone: The germline and genes are mouse ones. The read falls 1 residue short of the CDR3 end, and the missing part is taken from the germline J gene. V usage is TRBV12-1 and J usage is TRBJ1-2; possible D gene TRBD1, 5 bases. The CDR3 runs to 13 residues. Germline CDR1 SGHSN, CDR2 HYEKVE. V was clipped by 0 bases and J by 5 bases, with 9 bases between them. CDR3 in amino acids: CASSLQGGSDYTF. The covered CDR3 bases are TGTGCCAGCTCTCTCCAGGGTGGATCCGACTACACC.

This clone came up once. Mouse gene names apply. The read stops 1 residue short of the end of the CDR3; the missing end is completed from the germline J gene. The genes are TRBV26 and TRBJ1-1; D is undetermined. The germline gives CDR1 KGHPV, CDR2 FQNQEV (reference sequence). The CDR3 totals 11 residues. Trimming shortened V by 7 bases and J by 3 bases, and 6 bases separated the two germline ends. Here the CDR3 reads CASTRDTEVFF. The sequenced part of the CDR3 DNA is TGTGCCAGCACCCGGGACACAGAAGTCTTC. Variable domain in full (rest from reference TRBV26 and TRBJ1-1): NSKVIQTPRYLVKGQGQKAKMRCIPEKGHPVVFWYQQNKNNEFKFLINFQNQEVLQQIDMTEKRFSAECPSNSPCSLEIQSSEAGDSALYLCASTRDTEVFFGKGTRLTVV.

Concerning this clone: Gene names are mouse gene names. From the germline J gene comes the end of the CDR3, since the read stops 1 residue before it. V is TRBV13-2 and J is TRBJ2-7, with TRBD1 identical over 9 bases. V was pared by 2 bases and J by 6 bases, with 6 bases of the junction left unmatched. The germline V gene has CDR1 NNHNN and CDR2 SYGAGS (reference sequence). CDR3 length: 14 residues. CDR3 sequence: CASGESQGALEQYF. CDR3 DNA, as far as it was read: TGTGCCAGCGGTGAGTCACAGGGGGCGCTTGAACAGTAC.

This clone was observed a handful of times. The gene symbols are mouse symbols. Read data end 1 residue before the CDR3 end; the end is taken from the germline J gene. V is TRBV13-3 and J is TRBJ1-3; D not resolved. The germline gives CDR1 NNHDY, CDR2 SYVADS. This CDR3 region has 15 residues. The V end was cut by 1 base, the J end by 0 bases, with 8 bases between. The sequenced part of the CDR3 DNA is TGTGCCAGCAGTGATCCAGGTTCTTCTGGAAATACGCTCTAT. Its translation: CASSDPGSSGNTLY. The complete CDR3 sequence is CASSDPGSSGNTLYF.

In the case of this clone: Genes and germline are mouse. The read terminates 1 residue ahead of where the CDR3 ends, so the germline J gene completes it. The V gene is TRBV1, the J gene TRBJ2-4, with D perhaps matching TRBD1 or TRBD2 (5 bases each). V was shortened by 0 bases and J by 3 bases, with 10 bases between the two germline ends. Germline values: CDR1 NSQYPW, CDR2 LRSPGD (reference sequence). The CDR3 extends over 15 amino acids. CDR3 loop: CTCSADGGGQNTLYF. The sequenced part of the CDR3 DNA is TGCACCTGCAGTGCAGACGGGGGTGGGCAAAACACCTTGTAC.

Turning to this clone: The listed genes are named as in mouse. The read comes to an end 1 residue before the CDR3 does, leaving the germline J gene to fill in the end. The V gene is TRBV26, the J gene TRBJ1-6, with unresolved D. TRBJ1-6 is an open reading frame whose function is uncertain. This CDR3 spans 14 amino acids. The V end lost 3 bases, the J end lost 9 bases, and 12 bases lay between the germline ends. Germline lookup yields CDR1 KGHPV and CDR2 FQNQEV (reference sequence). The CDR3 spells CASSLWGKGSPLYF. CDR3 bases read: TGTGCCAGCAGTCTTTGGGGAAAGGGTTCGCCCCTCTAC.

A note on this clone: The gene names here belong to mouse. The CDR3 extends 1 residue past the end of the read, so its final part is completed from the germline J gene. J is TRBJ2-3 and V is TRBV26; D tentatively fits TRBD1 or TRBD2 (5 bases each). There are 12 residues in the CDR3. The V gene lost 7 bases and the J gene lost 3 bases, with 8 bases spanning the gap. Germline CDR1 KGHPV, CDR2 FQNQEV (reference sequence). The CDR3 loop reads CASTGLAETLYF. The CDR3 bases that were read are TGTGCCAGCACGGGGCTAGCAGAAACGCTGTAT.

This clone is a singleton in its sample. The gene symbols are mouse symbols. Read coverage stops 1 residue before the CDR3 terminus; the germline J gene supplies the remainder. V is TRBV26 and J is TRBJ2-3; 9 bases fit TRBD1. The CDR3 extends over 14 amino acids. Germline-derived CDR1 and CDR2 are KGHPV and FQNQEV (reference sequence). The J segment lost 3 bases and the V segment lost 2 bases, leaving 0 bases of the junction unmatched. CDR3 DNA, as far as it was read: TGTGCCAGCAGTCTGGGACAGGGGGCAGAAACGCTGTAT. It encodes CASSLGQGAETLY. The CDR3 in its entirety is CASSLGQGAETLYF. Complete variable domain (other parts from reference TRBV26 and TRBJ2-3): NSKVIQTPRYLVKGQGQKAKMRCIPEKGHPVVFWYQQNKNNEFKFLINFQNQEVLQQIDMTEKRFSAECPSNSPCSLEIQSSEAGDSALYLCASSLGQGAETLYFGSGTRLTVL.

In regard to this clone: Mouse names are used for the genes. Read data end 1 residue before the CDR3 end; the end is taken from the germline J gene. V is TRBV3 and J is TRBJ1-3; D remains unclear. The CDR3 is 14 residues long. Germline CDR1 and CDR2: SNHLY and FYNGKV (reference sequence). Trimming stripped 3 bases from V and 0 bases from J, with 6 bases between. CDR3 residues: CASSFGNSGNTLYF. CDR3 bases read: TGTGCCAGCAGCTTCGGAAATTCTGGAAATACGCTCTAT.

About this clone itself: Mouse names are used for the genes. The CDR3 end lies 1 residue beyond the end of the read and is filled in from the germline J gene. The rearrangement joins TRBV16 to TRBJ2-4; TRBD1 might be the D (6 bases). This CDR3 comprises 12 residues. V dropped 4 bases and J dropped 5 bases, with 7 bases sitting between them. The germline gives CDR1 SGHSA, CDR2 FRNQAP. CDR3 DNA (partial): TGTGCAAGCAGCTCACAGGGAAACACCTTGTAC. Its protein product is CASSSQGNTLY. The full CDR3 is CASSSQGNTLYF.

This clone showed up just a few times. Each gene name is a mouse one. The read stops 1 residue short of the end of the CDR3; the missing end is completed from the germline J gene. The chain combines TRBV26 with TRBJ2-7; D remains unclear. Trimming took off 0 bases at V and 1 base at J, with 7 bases between the two ends. The germline V gene has CDR1 KGHPV and CDR2 FQNQEV (reference sequence). The CDR3 consists of 14 residues. CDR3 loop: CASSLSPGSYEQYF. The DNA read from the CDR3 is TGTGCCAGCAGTCTGTCGCCGGGGTCCTATGAACAGTAC.

This clone was observed a handful of times. Genes and germline come from the mouse. The CDR3 goes on 1 residue after the read ends, and that part is filled in from the germline J gene. The chain uses TRBV13-2 and TRBJ2-1; D perhaps matches TRBD2 (6 bases). The CDR3 extends over 14 amino acids. The germline V gene has CDR1 NNHNN and CDR2 SYGAGS (reference sequence). Trimming pared 2 bases from V and 3 bases from J, leaving 9 bases between. CDR3: CASGDWGLYAEQFF. CDR3 DNA (partial): TGTGCCAGCGGTGACTGGGGCCTCTATGCTGAGCAGTTC.

Concerning this clone: Mouse germline and gene names are used. The sequenced fragment ends 1 residue before the CDR3 boundary, so the rest is inferred from the germline J gene. The genes are TRBV26 and TRBJ2-2; 11 bases are shared with TRBD2. CDR3 length: 17 residues. V lost 1 base, J lost 4 bases, and 5 bases stayed unmatched. CDR1 and CDR2 (germline): KGHPV, FQNQEV (reference sequence). The sequenced part of the CDR3 DNA is TGTGCCAGCAGTCTGTACTGGGGGGGCGCGGGCACCGGGCAGCTCTAC. It translates to CASSLYWGGAGTGQLY. The whole CDR3 is CASSLYWGGAGTGQLYF. Full variable domain (missing parts from reference TRBV26 and TRBJ2-2): NSKVIQTPRYLVKGQGQKAKMRCIPEKGHPVVFWYQQNKNNEFKFLINFQNQEVLQQIDMTEKRFSAECPSNSPCSLEIQSSEAGDSALYLCASSLYWGGAGTGQLYFGEGSKLTVL.

Of note for this clone: The genes and germline here are from mouse. Sequencing ends 1 residue short of the CDR3 end; the germline J gene provides the rest. This chain joins TRBV15 and TRBJ2-2, with 7 nucleotides matching TRBD1. The germline CDR1 and CDR2 sequences are SGHND and FRSKSL. V dropped 3 bases and J dropped 0; count of bases not matched to a gene: 1. The CDR3 consists of 15 residues. The CDR3 protein is CASSLGTANTGQLYF. Incomplete CDR3 DNA: TGTGCCAGCAGTTTGGGGACAGCAAACACCGGGCAGCTCTAC.

By share, this clone counts as medium-sized. Gene names refer to mouse genes. The read comes to an end 1 residue before the CDR3 does, leaving the germline J gene to fill in the end. The chain combines TRBV20 with TRBJ1-3; 8 bases map to TRBD1. Germline lookup yields CDR1 GFQATS and CDR2 STVNSAI. The trim removed 2 bases at V and 6 bases at J, leaving 6 bases unmatched. The CDR3 has 14 residues. The CDR3 spells CGARLSGGANTLYF. Partial CDR3 DNA: TGTGGTGCTAGGTTGTCAGGGGGCGCAAATACGCTCTAT.